This entry is about one TCR beta chain. These data belong to a study of regulatory T cells in long-lasting Graves disease. CDR3 regions were amplified by Arm-PCR using iRepertoire HTBI primers to build TCR beta libraries. A single record per CDR3 protein comes from TCRdb applying MiXCR to the multiplex PCR reads. The sample consists of some 500,000 distinct CDR3 sequences, roughly 16% of them appearing once. The CDR3 totals 16 residues. Germline CDR1 and CDR2: SNHLY and FYNNEI. The ends lost 7 bases at V and 2 bases at J; junction bases unmatched: 14. Time point specified: newly diagnosed GD, antithyroid drugs for less than 3 months. The TCR library was prepared using RNA isolated from PBMCs. The data were also submitted as part of a second study, on T cells in Graves' hyperthyroidism and ophthalmopathy.

The chain links TRBV2 to TRBJ2-7, with 7 bases identical to TRBD1. This TCR derives from a woman aged 35 to 59 with Graves disease. The source material was peripheral blood mononuclear cells (PBMCs), sampled at new diagnosis, from a patient treated with antithyroid drugs. CDR3 nucleotides: TGTGCCAGCAAGCCCGCACCGGGACAGAGACCCTACGAGCAGTACTTC. Residues: CASKPAPGQRPYEQYF. Drawing the rest from reference TRBV2 and TRBJ2-7, the complete variable domain is EPEVTQTPSHQVTQMGQEVILRCVPISNHLYFYWYRQILGQKVEFLVSFYNNEISEKSEIFDDQFSVERPDGSNFTLKIRSTKLEDSAMYFCASKPAPGQRPYEQYFGPGTRLTVT.